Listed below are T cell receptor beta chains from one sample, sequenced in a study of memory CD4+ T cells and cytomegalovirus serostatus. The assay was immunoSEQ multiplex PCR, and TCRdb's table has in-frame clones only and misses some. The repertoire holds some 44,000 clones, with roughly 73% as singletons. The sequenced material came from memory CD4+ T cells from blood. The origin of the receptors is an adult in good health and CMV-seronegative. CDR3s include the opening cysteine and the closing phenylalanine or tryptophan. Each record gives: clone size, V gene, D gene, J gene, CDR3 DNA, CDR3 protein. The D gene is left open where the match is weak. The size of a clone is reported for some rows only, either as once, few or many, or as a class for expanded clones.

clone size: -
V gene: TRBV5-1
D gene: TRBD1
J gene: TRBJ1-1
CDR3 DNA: TGCGCCAGCAGCTTAACGGACAGGGGGTCTGAAGCTTTCTTT
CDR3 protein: CASSLTDRGSEAFF

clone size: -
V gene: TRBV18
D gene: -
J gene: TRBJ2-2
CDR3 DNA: TGTGCCAGCTCACCGCTGGCGGAGAACACCGGGGAGCTGTTTTTT
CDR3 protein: CASSPLAENTGELFF

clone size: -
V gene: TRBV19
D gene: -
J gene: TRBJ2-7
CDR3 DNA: TGTGCCAGTAGTATGCGAAAACATTCTTCATCCTACGAGCAGTACTTC
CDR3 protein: CASSMRKHSSSYEQYF

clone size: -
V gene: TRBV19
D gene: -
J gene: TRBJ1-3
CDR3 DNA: TGTGCCAGTAGTTTCCCGGGACGGACATCTCAGGGAAACACCATATATTTT
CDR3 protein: CASSFPGRTSQGNTIYF

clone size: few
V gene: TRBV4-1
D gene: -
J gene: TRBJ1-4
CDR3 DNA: TGCGCCAGCAGCCGAGTTAGGGTGGAAAAACTGTTTTTT
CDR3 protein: CASSRVRVEKLFF

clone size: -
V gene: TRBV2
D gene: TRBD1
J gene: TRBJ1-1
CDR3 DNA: TGTGCCAGCAGTGAGGACAGGAGGCAATGGGGCACTGAAGCTTTCTTT
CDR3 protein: CASSEDRRQWGTEAFF

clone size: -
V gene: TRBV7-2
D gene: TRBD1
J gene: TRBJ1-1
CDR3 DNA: TGTGCCAGCAGAGGCAGGGGGCCTGAAGCTTTCTTT
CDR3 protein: CASRGRGPEAFF

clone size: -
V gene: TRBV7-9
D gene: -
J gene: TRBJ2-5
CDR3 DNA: TGTGCCAGCAGCCTACCCCGGGGTCGAGAGACCCAGTACTTC
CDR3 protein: CASSLPRGRETQYF

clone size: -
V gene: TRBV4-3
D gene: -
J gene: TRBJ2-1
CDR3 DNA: TGCGCCAGCAGCCAAAACACAGGCCCCAATGAGCAGTTCTTC
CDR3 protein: CASSQNTGPNEQFF

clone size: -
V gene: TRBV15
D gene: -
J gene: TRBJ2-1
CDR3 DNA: TGTGCCACCAGCAGAAACGGGGACGAGCAGTTCTTC
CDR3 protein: CATSRNGDEQFF

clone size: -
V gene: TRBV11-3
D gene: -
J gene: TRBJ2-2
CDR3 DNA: TGTGCCAGCAGTCCTCGACCTTCCGGGGAGCTGTTTTTT
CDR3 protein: CASSPRPSGELFF

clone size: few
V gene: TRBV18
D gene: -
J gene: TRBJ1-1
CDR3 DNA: TGTGCCAGCTCACCACCGGTTGCAGGGGAAAGCACTGAAGCTTTCTTT
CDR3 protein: CASSPPVAGESTEAFF

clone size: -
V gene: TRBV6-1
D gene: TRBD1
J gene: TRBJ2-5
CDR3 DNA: TGTGCCAGCAGTCTGGGACAGCGGGAGACCCAGTACTTC
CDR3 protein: CASSLGQRETQYF

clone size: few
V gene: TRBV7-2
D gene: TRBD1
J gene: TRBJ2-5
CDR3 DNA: TGTGCCAGCAGCTCCTTCCCCAGGGGGCCCCTAGGTGAGACCCAGTACTTC
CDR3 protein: CASSSFPRGPLGETQYF

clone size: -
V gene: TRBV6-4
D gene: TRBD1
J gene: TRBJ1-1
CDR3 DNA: TGTGCCAGCAGTGACTCGATTCCCCCGAGGACAGGGTCAAAGAACACTGAAGCTTTCTTT
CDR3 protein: CASSDSIPPRTGSKNTEAFF

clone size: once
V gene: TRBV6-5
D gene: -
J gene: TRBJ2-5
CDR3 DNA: TGTGCCAGCAGCCGGGACTCAGGGGAGACCCAGTACTTC
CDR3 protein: CASSRDSGETQYF

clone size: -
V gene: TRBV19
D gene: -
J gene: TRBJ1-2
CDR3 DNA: TGTGCCAGTACTCCCGCCCGCGGGAACTATGGCTACACCTTC
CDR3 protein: CASTPARGNYGYTF

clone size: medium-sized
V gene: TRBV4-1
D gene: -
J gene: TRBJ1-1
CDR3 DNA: TGCGCCAGCAGCCAAGGCCTCCGGGGCGCTGAAGCTTTCTTT
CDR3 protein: CASSQGLRGAEAFF

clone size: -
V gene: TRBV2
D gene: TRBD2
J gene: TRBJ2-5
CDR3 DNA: TGTGCCAGCACTCCCCTAGCGGGGGGGCCGATTGAAGAGACCCAGTACTTC
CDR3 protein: CASTPLAGGPIEETQYF

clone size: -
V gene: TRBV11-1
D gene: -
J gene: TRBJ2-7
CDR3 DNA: TGTGCCAGCAGCTTAGCGGGGGGGACAGGAACCTACGAGCAGTACTTC
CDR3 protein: CASSLAGGTGTYEQYF

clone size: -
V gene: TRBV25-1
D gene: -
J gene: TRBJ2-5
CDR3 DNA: TGTGCCAGCAGTGAATCCCACTACCAACTACAAGAGACCCAGTACTTC
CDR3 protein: CASSESHYQLQETQYF

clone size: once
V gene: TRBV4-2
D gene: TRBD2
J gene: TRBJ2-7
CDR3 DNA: TGTGCCAGCAGCCAACGGACTAGCGGGGGACCTTACGAGCAGTACTTC
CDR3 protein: CASSQRTSGGPYEQYF

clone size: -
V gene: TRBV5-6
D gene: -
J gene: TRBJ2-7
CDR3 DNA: TGTGCCAGCTTAAGGACAGGGAGGGAAGTAGAGCAGTACTTC
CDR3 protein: CASLRTGREVEQYF

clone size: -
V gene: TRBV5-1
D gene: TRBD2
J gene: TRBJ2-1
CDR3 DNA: TGCGCCAGCAGCTGGGGGTTAGCGGGGGTCGAAGAGCAGTTCTTC
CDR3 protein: CASSWGLAGVEEQFF

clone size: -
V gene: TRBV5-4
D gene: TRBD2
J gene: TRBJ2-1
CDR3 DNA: TGTGCCAGCAGCCCGCCGGCGGGGGGTCTGAATGAGCAGTTCTTC
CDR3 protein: CASSPPAGGLNEQFF

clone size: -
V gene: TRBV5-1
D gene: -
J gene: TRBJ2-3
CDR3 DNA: TGCGCCAGCAGCTCATACCTTCGAGATACGCAGTATTTT
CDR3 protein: CASSSYLRDTQYF

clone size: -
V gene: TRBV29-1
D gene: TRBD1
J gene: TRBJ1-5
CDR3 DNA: TGCAGCGTACAAATGGAGGGGGCAAATCAGCCCCAGCATTTT
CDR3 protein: CSVQMEGANQPQHF

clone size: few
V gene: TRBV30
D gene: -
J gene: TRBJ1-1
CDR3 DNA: TGTGCCTGGAGTGTACACGCTAACACTGAAGCTTTCTTT
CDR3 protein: CAWSVHANTEAFF

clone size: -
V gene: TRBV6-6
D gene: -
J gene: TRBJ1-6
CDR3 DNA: TGTGCCAGCAGCCGACAGAATTCACCCCTCCACTTT
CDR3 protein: CASSRQNSPLHF

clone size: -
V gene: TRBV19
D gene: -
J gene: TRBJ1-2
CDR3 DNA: TGTGCCAGTAGCTTACAGGAGTTCTATGGCTACACCTTC
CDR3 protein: CASSLQEFYGYTF

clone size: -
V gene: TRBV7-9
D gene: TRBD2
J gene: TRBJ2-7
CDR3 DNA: TGTGCCAGCAGCTTAACGACTAGCGGGGGGCGACGGGAGCAGTACTTC
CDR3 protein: CASSLTTSGGRREQYF

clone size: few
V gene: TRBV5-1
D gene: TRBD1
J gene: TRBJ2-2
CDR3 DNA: TGCGCCAGCAGCCCCGGGACAGGGGGCACCGGGGAGCTGTTTTTT
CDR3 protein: CASSPGTGGTGELFF

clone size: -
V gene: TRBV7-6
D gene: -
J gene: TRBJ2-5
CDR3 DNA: TGTGCCAGCAGCTTAGGGCTGCCCGCCCAAGAGACCCAGTACTTC
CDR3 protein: CASSLGLPAQETQYF

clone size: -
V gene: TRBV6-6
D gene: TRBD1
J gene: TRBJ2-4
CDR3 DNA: TGTGCCACCACATCACAGGGGAGCGCCAAAAACATTCAGTACTTC
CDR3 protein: CATTSQGSAKNIQYF

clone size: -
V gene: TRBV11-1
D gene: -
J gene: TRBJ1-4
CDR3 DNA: TGTGCCAGCAGCTTATCGGACGCAACTAATGAAAAACTGTTTTTT
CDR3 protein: CASSLSDATNEKLFF

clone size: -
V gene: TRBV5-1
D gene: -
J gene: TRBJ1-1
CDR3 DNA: TGCGCCAGCAGCTTGGTGACCCCGGGTTCCGCGGGCACTGAAGCTTTCTTT
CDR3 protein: CASSLVTPGSAGTEAFF

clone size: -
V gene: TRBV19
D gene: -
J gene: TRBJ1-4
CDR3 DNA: TGTGCCAGTAGCTTGAGAGCCTACGAAAAACTGTTTTTT
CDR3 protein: CASSLRAYEKLFF

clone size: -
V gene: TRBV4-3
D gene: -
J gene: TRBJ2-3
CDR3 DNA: TGCGCCAGCAGCCAAAAGGGAGCCCACACAGATACGCAGTATTTT
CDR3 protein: CASSQKGAHTDTQYF

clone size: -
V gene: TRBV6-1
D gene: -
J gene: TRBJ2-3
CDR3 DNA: TGTGCCAGCAGTGAGGGCTGGGGATCTACAGGCACAGATACGCAGTATTTT
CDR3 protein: CASSEGWGSTGTDTQYF

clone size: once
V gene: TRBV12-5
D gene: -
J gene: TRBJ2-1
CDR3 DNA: TGTGCTAGTGGCCCAGGGGACAATGAGCAGTTCTTC
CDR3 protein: CASGPGDNEQFF

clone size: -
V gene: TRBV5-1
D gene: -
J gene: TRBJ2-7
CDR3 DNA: TGCGCCAGCAGCAGAGGAGACTACGAGCAGTACTTC
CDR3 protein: CASSRGDYEQYF